The 11 T cell receptor beta chains in this list originate from one sample, sequenced in a study of post-analysis software for immune sequencing data. Study conclusions and caveats: TRBV segments more frequent in patients than in controls numbered five and included TRBV5-6, TRBV5-1 and TRBV20-1.

Their antigens remain unidentified. Unique molecular identifiers had been added to the TCR beta cDNA libraries. In TCRdb, the PCR reads were re-called with MiXCR into one record per CDR3 protein. This sample has roughly 870,000 distinct CDR3 sequences; around 53% occur once, and the top ten carry approximately 4.4%. Sequenced sample: blood. All receptors derive from a girl between 5 and 17 years old with multiple sclerosis.

The J gene is TRBJ1-2, the V gene TRBV5-1, with a tentative D call TRBD1 (5 bases). The ends were cut back, 0 bases at V and 4 bases at J, with 13 bases in the middle. The CDR3 has 15 residues. CDR1 SGHRS and CDR2 YFSETQ come from the germline V gene. This CDR3 reads CASSLAARDPYGYTF. The CDR3 region has the DNA TGCGCCAGCAGCTTGGCTGCCAGGGACCCCTATGGCTACACCTTC.

This chain uses TRBV20-1 with TRBJ1-2; possible D gene TRBD1, 5 bases. The CDR3 runs to 17 residues. The V and J ends lost 0 bases and 0 bases respectively, with 17 bases between them. Germline CDR1 and CDR2: DFQATT and SNEGSKA (reference sequence). CDR3 protein: CSARDSGRVDANYGYTF. CDR3 coding DNA: TGCAGTGCTAGAGATAGCGGCAGGGTCGACGCTAACTATGGCTACACCTTC.

This clonotype was seen more than once but under ten times. The V and J genes are TRBV20-1 and TRBJ2-7; 8 nucleotides line up with TRBD1. The CDR3 is 17 amino acids. The ends lost 3 bases at V and 0 bases at J; junction bases unmatched: 13. The germline CDR1 and CDR2 sequences are DFQATT and SNEGSKA (reference sequence). CDR3 residues: CSARAAGGQALSYEQYF. The CDR3 DNA follows: TGCAGTGCTAGGGCCGCCGGGGGACAGGCCCTCTCCTACGAGCAGTACTTC.

This chain joins TRBV5-1 and TRBJ1-2; D gene ambiguous. This CDR3 spans 14 amino acids. Trimming took off 2 bases at V and 4 bases at J, with 12 bases between the two ends. The germline CDR1 and CDR2 sequences are SGHRS and YFSETQ. Here the CDR3 DNA reads TGCGCCAGCAGCTTTGGCCGGGAGGGCTATGGCTACACCTTC. As protein: CASSFGREGYGYTF.

In its sample, this clonotype was seen many times. CDR3 nucleotides: TGCAGTGCTAGAGAGGGGGGCCGCTCCTACGAGCAGTACTTC. This encodes CSAREGGRSYEQYF. J is TRBJ2-7 and V is TRBV20-1, with D possibly called TRBD1 or TRBD2 (6 bases each). With 0 bases removed from V and 0 bases from J, the gap between germline ends came to 9 bases. Germline V lookup: CDR1 DFQATT, CDR2 SNEGSKA (reference sequence). The length of the CDR3 is 14 residues.

This chain links TRBV5-1 with TRBJ2-1; the match to TRBD2 covers 14 bases. V lost 4 bases to trimming and J lost 7 bases; unmatched junction nucleotides: 16. This CDR3 contains 19 residues. The V gene's germline CDR1 is SGHRS and CDR2 YFSETQ. The CDR3 protein is CASSPRTGLAGARGNEQFF. The CDR3 DNA sequence: TGCGCCAGCAGCCCCCGGACGGGACTAGCGGGAGCCAGAGGGAATGAGCAGTTCTTC.

This chain connects TRBV10-1 to TRBJ2-7; 14 bases agree with TRBD2. CDR1 is WNHNN and CDR2 is SYGVQD in the germline V gene (reference sequence). The V and J ends lost 4 bases and 7 bases, in that order; junction bases with no gene match: 6. The CDR3 extends over 15 amino acids. CDR3 residues: CASSAGTSGSGEQYF. The CDR3 DNA sequence: TGCGCCAGCAGTGCCGGGACTAGCGGGAGTGGGGAGCAGTACTTC.

The rearrangement uses TRBV27 and TRBJ2-7; D call uncertain. This CDR3 contains 14 residues. Germline V gene lookup returns CDR1 MNHEY and CDR2 SMNVEV (reference sequence). Trimming pared 3 bases from V and 0 bases from J, leaving 9 bases between. CDR3 coding DNA: TGTGCCAGCAGTTTGGTGGGTCGCTCCTACGAGCAGTACTTC. Amino acid sequence: CASSLVGRSYEQYF.

The chain combines TRBV7-2 with TRBJ1-2, with 8 bases that match TRBD1. The CDR3 is 14 residues long. With 6 bases clipped from V and 4 bases from J, the junction kept 7 bases outside the gene matches. Germline-derived CDR1 and CDR2 are SGHTA and FQGNSA. This chain's CDR3 is CASSTTGGIYGYTF. In nucleotides, the CDR3 is TGTGCCAGCAGTACTACAGGGGGAATCTATGGCTACACCTTC. Based on the CDR3 plus reference TRBV7-2 and TRBJ1-2, the full variable domain is GAGVSQSPSNKVTEKGKDVELRCDPISGHTALYWYRQSLGQGLEFLIYFQGNSAPDKSGLPSDRFSAERTGGSVSTLTIQRTQQEDSAVYLCASSTTGGIYGYTFGSGTRLTVV.

This clonotype appeared a few times. Its ends do not fully match the called genes, so a read error is possible. V gene TRBV4-1 combines with J gene TRBJ1-4; the D gene is possibly TRBD1 (5 bases). CDR1 is MGHRA, CDR2 YSYEKL, per germline. CDR3 length equals 15 residues. The CDR3 nucleotides read TGCGCCAGCAGCCAAGAGGAGGGACTCAATGAAAAACGGTTTTTT. It is translated as CASSQEEGLNEKRFF.

This chain connects TRBV5-1 to TRBJ1-2, with 8 bases fitting TRBD1. The CDR3 loop spans 16 amino acids. Germline CDR1 is SGHRS and CDR2 is YFSETQ. V shed 0 bases, J shed 3 bases, and the junction held 7 bases outside the gene matches. The DNA for the CDR3 is TGCGCCAGCAGCTTGGTGCGGACAGGGATTGACTATGGCTACACCTTC. This translates into CASSLVRTGIDYGYTF.